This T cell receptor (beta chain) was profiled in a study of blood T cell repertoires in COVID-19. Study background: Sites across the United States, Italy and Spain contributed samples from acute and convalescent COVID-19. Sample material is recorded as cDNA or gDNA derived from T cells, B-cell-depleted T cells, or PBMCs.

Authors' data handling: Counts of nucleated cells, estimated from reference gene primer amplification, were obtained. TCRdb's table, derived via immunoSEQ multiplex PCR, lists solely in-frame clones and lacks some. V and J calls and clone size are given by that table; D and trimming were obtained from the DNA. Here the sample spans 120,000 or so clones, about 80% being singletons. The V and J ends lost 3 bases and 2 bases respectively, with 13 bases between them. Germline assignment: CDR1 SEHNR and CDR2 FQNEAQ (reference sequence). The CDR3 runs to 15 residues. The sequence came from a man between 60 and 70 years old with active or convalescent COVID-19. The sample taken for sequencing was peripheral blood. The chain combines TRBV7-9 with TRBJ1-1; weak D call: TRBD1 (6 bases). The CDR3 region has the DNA TGTGCCAGCAGCTTTTCCGGACAGAGCAACACTGAAGCTTTCTTT. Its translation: CASSFSGQSNTEAFF. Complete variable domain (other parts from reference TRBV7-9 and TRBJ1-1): DTGVSQNPRHKITKRGQNVTFRCDPISEHNRLYWYRQTLGQGPEFLTYFQNEAQLEKSRLLSDRFSAERPKGSFSTLEIQRTEQGDSAMYLCASSFSGQSNTEAFFGQGTRLTVV.